The present TCR beta chain was sequenced within a study of CD8+ T cells in alopecia areata. As for the study in general: Patients in the treated group were given tofacitinib by mouth, 5 to 10 mg twice a day.

The CDR3 is made up of 12 amino acids. The V end was cut by 8 bases, the J end by 1 base, with 9 bases between. Germline loops: CDR1 MDHEN, CDR2 SYDVKM. Sequencing templates came from extracted RNA that was reverse transcribed into cDNA. TCRdb's table, derived via immunoSEQ multiplex PCR, lists solely in-frame clones and lacks some. The sample includes some 110,000 clones, 35% to 45% of them seen just once. Study-wide points: Clarity of TCR sharing across patients fell short of that in mice, possibly HLA-related.

Researchers picked out CD4+ and CD8+ T cells from PBMCs by sorting. About this clone: Its antigen remains unidentified. Other DNA sequences of this sample code for an identical CDR3.

V usage is TRBV28 and J usage is TRBJ2-7; D is ambiguous. The sequence was obtained from a human donor with alopecia areata. The sample taken for sequencing was CD4+ T cells sorted from blood. The CDR3 coding sequence is TGTGCCAGCTCACCTGGGTCCTACGAGCAGTACTTC. It specifies CASSPGSYEQYF.